The text below deals with one T cell receptor beta chain. The data derive from a study of blood T cell repertoires in COVID-19. Study-level information: COVID-19 samples from acute and convalescent phases originated in the United States, Italy and Spain. T cells, B-cell-depleted T cells, or PBMCs supplied cDNA or gDNA.

Authors' processing steps: Amplification of reference gene primers provided the estimated nucleated cell counts. Assay used: immunoSEQ multiplex PCR; TCRdb lists only in-frame clones, some missing. V, J and clone size reflect that table, while D and trimming were determined from the DNA. The table records about 130,000 clones, approximately 83% of them present only once. V shed 0 bases and J shed 0 bases, with 12 bases lying between them. The V gene's germline CDR1 is KGHSH and CDR2 LQKENI. This CDR3 spans 17 amino acids. The TCR sequence derives from a woman in her 50s who had recovered from COVID-19. This rearrangement joins TRBV18 to TRBJ1-5; D perhaps matches TRBD1 (6 bases). Sequencing was done on a sample of peripheral blood. CDR3 amino acids: CASSPPQGPYSNQPQHF. The CDR3 nucleotides are TGTGCCAGCTCACCACCACAGGGCCCTTATAGCAATCAGCCCCAGCATTTT.